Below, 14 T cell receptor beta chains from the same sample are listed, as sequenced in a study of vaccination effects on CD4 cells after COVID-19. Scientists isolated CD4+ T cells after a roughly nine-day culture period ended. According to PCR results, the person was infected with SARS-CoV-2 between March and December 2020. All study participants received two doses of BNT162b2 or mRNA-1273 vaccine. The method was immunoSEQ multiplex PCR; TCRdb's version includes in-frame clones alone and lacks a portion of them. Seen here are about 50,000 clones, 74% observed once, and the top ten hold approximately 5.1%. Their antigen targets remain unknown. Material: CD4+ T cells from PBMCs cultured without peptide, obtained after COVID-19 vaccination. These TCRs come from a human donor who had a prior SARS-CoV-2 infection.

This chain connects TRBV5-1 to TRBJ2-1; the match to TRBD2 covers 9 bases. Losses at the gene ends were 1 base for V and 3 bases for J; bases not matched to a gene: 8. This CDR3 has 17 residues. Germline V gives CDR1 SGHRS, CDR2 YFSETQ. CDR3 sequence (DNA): TGCGCCAGCAGCTTGACCCCGACTAGCGGAGTCTACAATGAGCAGTTCTTC. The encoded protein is CASSLTPTSGVYNEQFF. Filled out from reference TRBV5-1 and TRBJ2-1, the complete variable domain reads KAGVTQTPRYLIKTRGQQVTLSCSPISGHRSVSWYQQTPGQGLQFLFEYFSETQRNKGNFPGRFSGRQFSNSRSEMNVSTLELGDSALYLCASSLTPTSGVYNEQFFGPGTRLTVL.

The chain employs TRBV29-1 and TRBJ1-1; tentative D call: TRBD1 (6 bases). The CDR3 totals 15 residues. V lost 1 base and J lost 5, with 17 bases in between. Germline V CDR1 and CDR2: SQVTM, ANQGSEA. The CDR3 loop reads CSVEGLKWGRTEAFF. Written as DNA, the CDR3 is TGCAGCGTTGAAGGTTTGAAGTGGGGGCGTACTGAAGCTTTCTTT.

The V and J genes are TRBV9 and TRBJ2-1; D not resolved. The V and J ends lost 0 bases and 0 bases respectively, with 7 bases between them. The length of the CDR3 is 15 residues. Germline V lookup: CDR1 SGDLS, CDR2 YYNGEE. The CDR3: CASSVGLSSYNEQFF. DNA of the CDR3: TGTGCCAGCAGCGTAGGGCTTTCCTCCTACAATGAGCAGTTCTTC.

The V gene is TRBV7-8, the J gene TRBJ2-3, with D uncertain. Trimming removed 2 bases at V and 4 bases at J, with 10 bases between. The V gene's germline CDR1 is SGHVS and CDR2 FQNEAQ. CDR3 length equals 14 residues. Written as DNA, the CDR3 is TGTGCCAGCAGCTTATTGAACGCAGCAGATACGCAGTATTTT. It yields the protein CASSLLNAADTQYF.

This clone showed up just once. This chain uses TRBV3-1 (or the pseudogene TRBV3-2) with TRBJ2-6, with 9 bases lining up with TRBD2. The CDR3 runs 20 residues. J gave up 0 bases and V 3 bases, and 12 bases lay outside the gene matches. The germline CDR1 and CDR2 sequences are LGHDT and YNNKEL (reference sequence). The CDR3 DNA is TGTGCCAGCAGCCATAGCGGGAGCTCCTCAAGGGTCTCTGGGGCCAACGTCCTGACTTTC. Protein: CASSHSGSSSRVSGANVLTF.

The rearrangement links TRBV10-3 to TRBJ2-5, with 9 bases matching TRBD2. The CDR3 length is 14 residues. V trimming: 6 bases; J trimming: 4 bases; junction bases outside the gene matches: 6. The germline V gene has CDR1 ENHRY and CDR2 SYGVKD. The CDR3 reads CAISSTSGPETQYF. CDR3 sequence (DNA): TGTGCCATCAGCTCGACTAGCGGACCAGAGACCCAGTACTTC.

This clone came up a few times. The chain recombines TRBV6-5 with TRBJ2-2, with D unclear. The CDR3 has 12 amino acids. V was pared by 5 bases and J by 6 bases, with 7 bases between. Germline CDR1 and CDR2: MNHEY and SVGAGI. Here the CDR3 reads CASSPGAGELFF. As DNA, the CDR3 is TGTGCCAGCAGTCCTGGGGCCGGGGAGCTGTTTTTT.

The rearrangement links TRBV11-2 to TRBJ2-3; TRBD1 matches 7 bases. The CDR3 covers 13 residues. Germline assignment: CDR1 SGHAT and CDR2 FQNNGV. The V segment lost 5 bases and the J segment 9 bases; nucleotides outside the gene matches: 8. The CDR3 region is CASSTGVRNTQYF. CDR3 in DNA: TGTGCCAGCAGCACAGGGGTAAGGAACACGCAGTATTTT.

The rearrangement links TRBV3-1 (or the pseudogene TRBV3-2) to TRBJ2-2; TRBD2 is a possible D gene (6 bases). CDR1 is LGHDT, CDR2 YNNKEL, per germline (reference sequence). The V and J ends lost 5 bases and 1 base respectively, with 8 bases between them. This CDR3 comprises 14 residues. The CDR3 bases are TGTGCCAGCAGCTGGGACTGGAACACCGGGGAGCTGTTTTTT. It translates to CASSWDWNTGELFF.

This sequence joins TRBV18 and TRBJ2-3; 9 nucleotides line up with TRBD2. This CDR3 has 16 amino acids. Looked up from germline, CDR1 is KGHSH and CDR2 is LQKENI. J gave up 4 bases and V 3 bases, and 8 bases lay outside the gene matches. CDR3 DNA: TGTGCCAGCTCACCCCGGGGTAGCGGGAGTCCAGATACGCAGTATTTT. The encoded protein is CASSPRGSGSPDTQYF.

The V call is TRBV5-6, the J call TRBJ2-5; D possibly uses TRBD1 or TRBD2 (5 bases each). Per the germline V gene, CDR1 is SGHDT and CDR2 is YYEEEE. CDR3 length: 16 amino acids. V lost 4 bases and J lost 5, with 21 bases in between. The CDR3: CASSPGYTSYGETQYF. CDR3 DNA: TGTGCCAGCAGCCCAGGGTACACTAGTTACGGGGAGACCCAGTACTTC.

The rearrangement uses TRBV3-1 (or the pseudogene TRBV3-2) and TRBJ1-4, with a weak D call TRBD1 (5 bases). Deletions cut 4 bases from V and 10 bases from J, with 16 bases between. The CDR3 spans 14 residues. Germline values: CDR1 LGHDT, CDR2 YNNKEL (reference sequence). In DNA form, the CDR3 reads TGTGCCAGCAGCCGAAGGGGTACTTTTGGAAAACTGTTTTTT. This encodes CASSRRGTFGKLFF.

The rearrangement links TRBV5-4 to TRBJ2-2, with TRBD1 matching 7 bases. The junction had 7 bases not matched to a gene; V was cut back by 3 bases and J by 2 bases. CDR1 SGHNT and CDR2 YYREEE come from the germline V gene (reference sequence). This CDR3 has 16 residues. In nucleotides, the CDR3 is TGTGCCAGCAGCTATTGGACAGGCCCAAACACCGGGGAGCTGTTTTTT. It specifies CASSYWTGPNTGELFF.

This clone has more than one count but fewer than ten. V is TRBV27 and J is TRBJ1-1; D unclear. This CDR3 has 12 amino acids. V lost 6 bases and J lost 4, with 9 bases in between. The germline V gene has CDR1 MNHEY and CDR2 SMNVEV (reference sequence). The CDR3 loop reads CASRRVATEAFF. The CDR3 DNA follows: TGTGCCAGCAGACGGGTGGCCACTGAAGCTTTCTTT.